This T cell receptor (beta chain) is from a study of neoadjuvant anti-PD-1 for oral cavity cancer (dated by TCRdb to about 2021). Regarding the complete study: Before undergoing curative-intent surgical resection, most patients got three to four biweekly nivolumab doses at 3 mg/kg. Under RECIST 1.1, a patient counted as a responder if showing complete response, partial response or stable disease, and as a non-responder if showing progression. For patients who did not progress, a fourth nivolumab dose was given around day 43, followed by definitive surgical resection on days 50-56. A roughly 34% response rate was observed in the parent correlative cohort, in which about 12 patients were included. What the work shows at the level of the full study, not this receptor alone: Larger post-treatment sizes of preexisting intratumoral clones correlated with greater tumor shrinkage, suggesting expansion of preexisting clones contributed to response. Higher pretreatment blood Treg/Th17 ratios correlated with both higher pretreatment blood TCRbeta clonality and lower post-treatment tumor TCRbeta clonality. The TCR analyses had only a few patients in each response group, and the authors called for validation in larger cohorts.

This clone counts as medium-sized (0.01 to 0.1%). The antigen this receptor binds is unknown. Per-base qualities were not stored, and no clone one base away is much larger. From the cysteine through the phenylalanine, the CDR3 covers 19 amino acids. CDR3 DNA only is kept here, 57 bases in frame from base 1. For survey sequencing of tumor libraries, mostly roughly 5.2 ug of input genomic DNA was used, and two replicates were run per sample. Following the manufacturer's instructions, the team built TCRbeta libraries using the immunoSEQ hsTCRbeta kit. An Illumina NovaSeq 6000 S4 flow cell was used to sequence the final libraries, which had first been combined to 3 nM. From the authors' description of their analysis: The immunoSEQ Analyzer handled quality control and preprocessing of the raw data. The analysis was restricted to productive rearrangements, with each unique CDR3 amino acid sequence defining a clonotype. Repertoire clonality was estimated as the Gini-Simpson index, which was calculated using the R package tcR. Gini indices were compared with Student's t test, and associations with tumor size change were assessed by Pearson correlation. TCRdb took this table from immuneACCESS and kept in-frame rearrangements with V and J called. Such tables lack part of the clones; where checked against another copy, unresolved V genes explain under half of the gap, and the rest is unexplained. Clone size and V and J calls were adopted from that table, with D and trimming inferred from the DNA. For this sample there are around 24,000 clones; around a quarter appear just once. The top ten clonotypes cover more than 15% of the sample.

Read against the paper, the sample's time point label means: after neoadjuvant nivolumab, at surgical resection. None of the patients had received prior systemic or radiation treatment, and all were newly diagnosed with stage II-IVA oral cavity squamous cell carcinoma. The cohort was made up of patients with locally advanced, HPV-negative oral cavity squamous cell carcinoma. The samples were drawn from a longitudinal correlative study tied to a single-arm phase II trial testing neoadjuvant nivolumab in oral cavity squamous cell carcinoma. Subject-matched pre- and post-treatment PBMCs and tumors from three responders and three non-responders were subjected to genomic DNA-based TCRbeta sequencing. The Maxwell RSC DNA from Tissue kit was used to isolate genomic DNA from tumor tissue.

Here the sequenced sample was tumor tissue, taken after nivolumab (anti-PD-1) treatment. The chain couples TRBV1 to TRBJ1-4. TRBV1 is a pseudogene. The clonotype originates from a person aged 35-79 years with oral cavity squamous cell carcinoma. The CDR3 amino acid sequence is: CTSSQDPRDRTPTNEKLFF. The DNA sequence is given as TGCACCAGCAGCCAAGATCCGCGGGACCGAACCCCAACTAATGAAAAACTGTTTTTT.